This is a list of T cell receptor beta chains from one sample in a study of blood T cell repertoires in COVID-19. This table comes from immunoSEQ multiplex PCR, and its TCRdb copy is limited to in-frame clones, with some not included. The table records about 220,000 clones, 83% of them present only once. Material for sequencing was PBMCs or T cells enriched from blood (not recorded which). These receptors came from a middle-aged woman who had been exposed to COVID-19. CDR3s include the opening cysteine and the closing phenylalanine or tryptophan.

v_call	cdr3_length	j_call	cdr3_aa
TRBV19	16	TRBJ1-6	CASSISDRGLGSPLHF
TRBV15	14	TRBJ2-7	CATSFPGGTYEQYF
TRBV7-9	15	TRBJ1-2	CASSLGWGQFDGYTF
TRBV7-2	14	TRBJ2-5	CASSLRAGEETQYF
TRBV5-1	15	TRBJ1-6	CASSLGAFDNSPLHF
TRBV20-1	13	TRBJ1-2	CSASHQGLRGYTF
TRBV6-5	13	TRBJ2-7	CASTRWGTYEQYF
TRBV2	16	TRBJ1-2	CASRSGVGRWDYGYTF
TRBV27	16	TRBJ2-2	CASSPTGTGGSGELFF
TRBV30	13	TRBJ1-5	CACDSTATGPQHF
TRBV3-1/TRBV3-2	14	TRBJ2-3	CASSQSGGTDTQYF
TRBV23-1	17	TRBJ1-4	CATSQRGGFATNEKLFF
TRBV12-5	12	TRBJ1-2	CASGLRERGYTF
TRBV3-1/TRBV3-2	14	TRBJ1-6	CASSQDYRNSPLHF
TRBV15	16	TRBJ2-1	CATSRETGAIYNEQFF
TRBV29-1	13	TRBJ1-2	CSVGREGGYGYTF
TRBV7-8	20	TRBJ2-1	CASTGIRTSGVESSYNEQFF
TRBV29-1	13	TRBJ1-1	CSVVHTGQFEAFF
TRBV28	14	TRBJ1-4	CASSDRATNEKLFF
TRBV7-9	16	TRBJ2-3	CASSLRLAGNTDTQYF
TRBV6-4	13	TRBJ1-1	CASSPRGETEAFF
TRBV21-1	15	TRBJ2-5	CASSKGGTSLETQYF
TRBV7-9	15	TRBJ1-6	CASSLAGPYNSPLHF
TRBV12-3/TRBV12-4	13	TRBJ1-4	CATSLAGFEKLFF
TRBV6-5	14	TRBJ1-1	CASRRTGFSTEAFF
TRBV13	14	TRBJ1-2	CASSLLLTESGYTF
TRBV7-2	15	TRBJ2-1	CASSLTAGGQGEQFF
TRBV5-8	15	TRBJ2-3	CASSSPGGQSDTQYF
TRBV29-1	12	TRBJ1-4	CSAGTGDEKLFF
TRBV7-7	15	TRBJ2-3	CASSPLTGFTDTQYF
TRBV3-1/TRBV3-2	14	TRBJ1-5	CASSQGQGRQPQHF
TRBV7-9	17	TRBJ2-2	CASSPRGQGRATGELFF
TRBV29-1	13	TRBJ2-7	CSVEKAGDYEQYF
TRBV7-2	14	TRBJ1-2	CASSFPQGSYGYTF
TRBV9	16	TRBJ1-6	CASSFGRENYNSPLHF
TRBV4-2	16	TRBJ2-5	CASSQVGGGNQETQYF
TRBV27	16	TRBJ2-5	CASSLSWRGNQETQYF
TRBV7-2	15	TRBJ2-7	CASTFQGLRTGEQYF
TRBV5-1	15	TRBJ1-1	CASSAGQGAVTEAFF
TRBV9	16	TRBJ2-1	CASSPTVAGGRNEQFF
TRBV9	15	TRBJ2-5	CASSPAGGGEETQYF
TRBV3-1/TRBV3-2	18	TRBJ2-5	CASSQDNPGAGSRETQYF
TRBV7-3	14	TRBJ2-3	CASSAGQGRDTQYF
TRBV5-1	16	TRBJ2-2	CASSPVGGLDTGELFF
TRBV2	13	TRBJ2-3	CASSDQAGDTQYF
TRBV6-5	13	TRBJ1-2	CASSPGHLYGYTF
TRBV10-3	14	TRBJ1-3	CAISPTGGGNTIYF
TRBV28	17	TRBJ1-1	CASSPGDPWGFDTEAFF
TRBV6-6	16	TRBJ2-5	CASSSTGLAGGKTQYF
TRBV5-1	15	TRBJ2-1	CASSVSGTGGDEQFF